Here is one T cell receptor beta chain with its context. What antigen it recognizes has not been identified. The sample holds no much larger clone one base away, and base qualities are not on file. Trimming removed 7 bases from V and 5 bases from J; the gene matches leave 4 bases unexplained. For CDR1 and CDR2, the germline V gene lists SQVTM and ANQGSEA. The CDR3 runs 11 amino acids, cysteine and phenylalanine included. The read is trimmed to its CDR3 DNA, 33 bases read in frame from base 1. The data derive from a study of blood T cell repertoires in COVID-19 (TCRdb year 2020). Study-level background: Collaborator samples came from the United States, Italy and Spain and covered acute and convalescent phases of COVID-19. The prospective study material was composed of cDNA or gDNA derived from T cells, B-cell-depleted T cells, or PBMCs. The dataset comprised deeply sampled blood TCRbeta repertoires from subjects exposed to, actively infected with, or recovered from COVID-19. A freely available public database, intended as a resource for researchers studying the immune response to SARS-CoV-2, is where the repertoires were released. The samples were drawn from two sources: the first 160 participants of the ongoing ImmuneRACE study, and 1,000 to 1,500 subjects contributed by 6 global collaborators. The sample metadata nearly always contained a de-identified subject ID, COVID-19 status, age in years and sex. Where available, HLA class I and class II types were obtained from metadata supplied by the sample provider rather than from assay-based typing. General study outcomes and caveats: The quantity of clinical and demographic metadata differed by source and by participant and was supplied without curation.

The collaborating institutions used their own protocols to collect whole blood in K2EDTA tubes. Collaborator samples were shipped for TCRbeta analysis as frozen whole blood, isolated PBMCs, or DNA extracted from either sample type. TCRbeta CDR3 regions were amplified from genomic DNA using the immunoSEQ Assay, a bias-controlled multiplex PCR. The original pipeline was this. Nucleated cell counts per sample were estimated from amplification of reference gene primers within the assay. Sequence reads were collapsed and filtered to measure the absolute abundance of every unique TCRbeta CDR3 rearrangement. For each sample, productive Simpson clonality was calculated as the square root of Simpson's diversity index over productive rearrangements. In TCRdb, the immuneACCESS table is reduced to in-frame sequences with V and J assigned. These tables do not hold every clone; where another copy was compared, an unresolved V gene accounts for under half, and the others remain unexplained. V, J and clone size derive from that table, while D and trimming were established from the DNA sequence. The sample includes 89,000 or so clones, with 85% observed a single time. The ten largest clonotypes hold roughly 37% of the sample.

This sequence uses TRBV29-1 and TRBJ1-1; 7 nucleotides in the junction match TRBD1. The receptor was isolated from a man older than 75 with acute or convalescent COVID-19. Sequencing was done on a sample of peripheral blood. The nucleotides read TGCAGCGGTCAGGGGGAGACTGAAGCTTTCTTT. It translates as CSGQGETEAFF.